Sequencing of this T cell receptor (beta chain) was carried out in a study of CD8+ T cells in alopecia areata. Findings and limits, study-wide: For lesional scalp, especially alopecia totalis/universalis, clonality was higher than in normal scalp. Having one nonresponder leaves uncertain how baseline CD8+ expansion relates to response. It was less clear whether patients shared TCRs than it was in mice, possibly because of HLA.

Points on this clone: The antigen remains unidentified.

Treatment reported: oral pan-JAK inhibitor, 5-10 mg twice daily. The investigators collected lesional scalp punch biopsies and peripheral blood from alopecia areata patients. TCR sequencing used cDNA made by reverse transcription of extracted RNA. Profiling relied on immunoSEQ multiplex PCR, and the TCRdb table lists in-frame clones only, not all of them. The data show over 150,000 clones, roughly 64% seen once. Sequencing used CD4+ T cells sorted from blood, obtained at week 24, from a patient treated with tofacitinib. This TCR derives from a human donor with alopecia areata.

This CDR3 reads CASSVGYRLRGTDTQYF. CDR3 nucleotide sequence: TGTGCCAGCAGCGTAGGGTACCGCTTGCGGGGCACAGATACGCAGTATTTT. The chain carries TRBV9 and TRBJ2-3, with a weak D call TRBD2 (5 bases). Germline loops: CDR1 SGDLS, CDR2 YYNGEE. This CDR3 has 17 residues. V was cut by 0 bases and J by 1 base, with 15 bases left in between.